This T cell receptor (beta chain) stems from a study of CD8 T cells in ankylosing spondylitis. Study conclusions and caveats: One TCR beta motif, made up of 7 or 8 highly homologous variants, appeared characteristic of ankylosing spondylitis blood.

TCRdb independently ran MiXCR on the 5' RACE reads; one entry per CDR3 protein. The table lists roughly 230,000 distinct CDR3 sequences, over 15% of them singletons. Regarding this clonotype: No antigen is known for it.

The sequenced sample consisted of blood, either unsorted or a sorted T cell fraction (not recorded which). The source of this sequence is a male donor with ankylosing spondylitis or in good health (not recorded which).

CDR3 DNA sequence: TGTGCCAGCAGCTTCGGGACTAGCGACTACGAGCAGTACTTC. Amino acid sequence: CASSFGTSDYEQYF. The chain links TRBV11-2 to TRBJ2-7; 10 bases are a match to TRBD2. CDR3 length: 14 residues. Germline V lookup: CDR1 SGHAT, CDR2 FQNNGV. The junction had 2 bases not matched to a gene; V was cut back by 3 bases and J by 3 bases.